This T cell receptor (beta chain) was observed in a study of shared clonotypes between healthy human individuals. Notes on the study in general: Of the naive CD4 clonotypes, about 5% were shared across four donors. At large depth, rarefaction still showed sorted-subset sequencing to be incomplete.

Assay: immunoSEQ multiplex PCR; the TCRdb copy retains only in-frame clones and omits some. The sample holds around 510,000 clones, around 96% seen once. To note about this clone: The antigen is not known.

Germline values: CDR1 SEHNR, CDR2 FQNEAQ (reference sequence). This CDR3 is built from 14 residues. Between the trimmed V and J ends, which lost 2 bases and 2 bases, there was a span of 7 bases. This TCR derives from a woman between 25 and 40 years old in good health. This rearrangement joins TRBV7-9 to TRBJ2-1; D not certain. The specimen sequenced was naive CD4+ T cells sorted from blood. The subset denotes: CD45RA+ positively selected. CDR3 protein: CASSLQATYNEQFF. The CDR3 DNA reads TGTGCCAGCAGCTTACAGGCCACCTACAATGAGCAGTTCTTC.